One sample yielded the 21 T cell receptor beta chains listed below, sequenced in a study of patients and donors after allogeneic stem cell transplantation. TCRdb analysed the RT-PCR reads with MiXCR anew, one entry per CDR3 protein. The profile shows roughly 940,000 distinct CDR3 sequences, under 20% of them singletons. Material: blood, either unsorted or a sorted T cell fraction (not recorded which). The origin of the receptors is a human donor who was either an allogeneic HSCT recipient or a stem cell or donor lymphocyte infusion donor (not recorded which). It is not recorded whose cells these are; they may come from a transplant donor.

In its sample, this clonotype was seen many times. V is TRBV12-3 or TRBV12-4 and J is TRBJ2-1, with D perhaps TRBD1 or TRBD2 (5 bases each). V lost 5 bases and J 9 bases, leaving 11 bases between the germline ends. The CDR3 is 12 amino acids. The CDR3 spells CASSPGTLEQFF. In DNA, the CDR3 is TGTGCCAGCAGTCCGGGGACCCTTGAGCAGTTCTTC.

The J gene is TRBJ1-5, the V gene TRBV6-1; D may be TRBD1 (6 bases). CDR1 and CDR2 from the germline V gene are MNHNS and SASEGT. This CDR3 has 14 residues. V was clipped by 5 bases and J by 6 bases, with 14 bases between them. This CDR3 is CASSPYRVAQPQHF. The CDR3 nucleotides are TGTGCCAGCAGTCCTTACAGGGTAGCTCAGCCCCAGCATTTT.

The chain combines TRBV12-3 or TRBV12-4 with TRBJ1-2; 7 bases agree with TRBD1. This CDR3 comprises 15 residues. The J segment lost 3 bases and the V segment lost 3 bases, leaving 7 bases of the junction unmatched. The CDR3 DNA follows: TGTGCCAGCAGTTTCAGACAGGGCCTCCACTATGGCTACACCTTC. It specifies CASSFRQGLHYGYTF.

This clonotype came up a few times. The chain links TRBV20-1 to TRBJ2-7, with 7 nucleotides matching TRBD1. V gave up 0 bases and J gave up 4 bases; unmatched junction bases: 12. The V gene's germline CDR1 is DFQATT and CDR2 SNEGSKA (reference sequence). The CDR3 has 16 amino acids. The CDR3 is CSARDREHRGGYEQYF. The CDR3 region has the DNA TGCAGTGCTAGAGATAGGGAGCACAGGGGTGGGTACGAGCAGTACTTC.

Comment on this clonotype: At one end the junction does not follow the germline gene, possibly because of a read error. The V gene is TRBV5-1, the J gene TRBJ1-6; 10 positions agree with TRBD1. CDR1 SGHRS and CDR2 YFSETQ come from the germline V gene. The CDR3 runs to 16 residues. CDR3 in amino acids: CASSLQGQGKDSPHHF. The CDR3 coding sequence is TGCGCCAGCAGCTTGCAGGGACAGGGGAAAGATTCACCCCACCACTTT.

This clonotype has just a few counts. The chain uses TRBV6-2 or TRBV6-3 and TRBJ2-7; 8 nucleotides align to TRBD2. This CDR3 is 15 amino acids long. CDR1 and CDR2 from the germline V gene are MNHEY and SVGEGT. After removal of 6 bases from V and 5 bases from J, the junction contained 12 bases not matched to a gene. The CDR3 loop reads CASSNSGLVSHEQYF. CDR3 coding DNA: TGTGCCAGCAGCAACTCGGGACTAGTATCCCACGAGCAGTACTTC.

This clonotype was found a few times. V usage is TRBV12-3 or TRBV12-4 and J usage is TRBJ2-7; D gene unclear. The V gene lost 3 bases and the J gene lost 2 bases, with 17 bases spanning the gap. CDR3 size: 16 residues. The CDR3 bases are TGTGCCAGCAGTTTCGGTGGTGGCTCAAAGACCTACGAGCAGTACTTC. This sequence encodes CASSFGGGSKTYEQYF.

In regard to this clonotype: This may come from a read error, since a much larger clone is one base off. This chain joins TRBV20-1 and TRBJ1-5, with 8 bases fitting TRBD1. The CDR3 is made up of 14 amino acids. Germline V gene lookup returns CDR1 DFQATT and CDR2 SNEGSKA (reference sequence). The CDR3 spells CSATQDRVDHPQHF. The CDR3, as DNA: TGCAGTGCCACACAGGACAGGGTGGATCATCCCCAGCATTTT.

The chain is built from TRBV3-1 and TRBJ2-1, with 8 nucleotides matching TRBD2. Germline CDR1 LGHDT, CDR2 YNNKEL (reference sequence). The CDR3 runs 16 residues. After removal of 1 base from V and 0 bases from J, the junction contained 2 bases not matched to a gene. The CDR3 bases are TGTGCCAGCAGCCAAGCGGGGGGGCCCTCCTACAATGAGCAGTTCTTC. Its translation is CASSQAGGPSYNEQFF.

In this sample, this clonotype turned up once. The chain has TRBV6-1 and TRBJ1-1; no clear D gene. The CDR3 totals 12 residues. The germline V and J ends were trimmed by 5 bases and 8 bases, with 12 bases remaining between them. Germline V CDR1 and CDR2: MNHNS, SASEGT. The CDR3 loop reads CASSSTRWEAFF. CDR3 DNA sequence: TGTGCCAGCAGTTCCACACGGTGGGAAGCTTTCTTT.

The chain recombines TRBV12-3 or TRBV12-4 with TRBJ2-7; D perhaps matches TRBD1 (5 bases). This CDR3 is built from 15 residues. V lost 3 bases and J lost 3, with 15 bases in between. The CDR3 reads CASSFLPGRIYEQYF. The CDR3 DNA sequence: TGTGCCAGCAGTTTTCTGCCAGGGCGCATCTACGAGCAGTACTTC.

This clonotype appeared a few times. This chain connects TRBV6-6 to TRBJ2-7, with D possibly TRBD1 on 5 matching bases. Germline V lookup: CDR1 MNHNY, CDR2 SVGAGI (reference sequence). The CDR3 spans 13 residues. The V end lost 6 bases, the J end lost 3 bases, and 12 bases lay between the germline ends. The CDR3 DNA reads as TGTGCCAGCAGCGACAGTTTACTCTACGAGCAGTACTTC. This translates into CASSDSLLYEQYF.

The table lists this clonotype with a few counts. The rearrangement links TRBV15 to TRBJ2-2; 8 nucleotides line up with TRBD1. Per the germline V gene, CDR1 is LNHNV and CDR2 is YYDKDF (reference sequence). Trimming removed 3 bases from V and 2 bases from J; junction bases left unmatched: 2. This CDR3 contains 15 residues. The CDR3 protein is CATSRGQENTGELFF. The CDR3, as DNA: TGTGCCACCAGCAGGGGACAGGAAAACACCGGGGAGCTGTTTTTT.

In its sample, this clonotype was seen many times. The V call is TRBV12-3 or TRBV12-4, the J call TRBJ2-7, with D possibly matching TRBD2 (6 bases). V lost 3 bases and J 4 bases, leaving 13 bases between the germline ends. The CDR3 contains 14 residues. As DNA, the CDR3 is TGTGCCAGCAGTTTCGGAGGGAGGAGTTACGAGCAGTACTTC. Its protein product is CASSFGGRSYEQYF.

This clonotype was seen many times. V and J are TRBV12-3 or TRBV12-4 and TRBJ1-1; maybe TRBD1 (5 bases). The CDR3 has 16 amino acids. The ends were cut back, 6 bases at V and 7 bases at J, with 24 bases in the middle. CDR3 amino acids: CASSSSRDGSGSEAFF. CDR3 coding DNA: TGTGCCAGCAGCTCAAGCCGGGACGGTAGTGGGAGTGAAGCTTTCTTT.

V gene TRBV15 combines with J gene TRBJ2-1, with D unresolved. CDR3 size: 12 residues. V lost 5 bases and J lost 10, with 12 bases in between. Germline values: CDR1 LNHNV, CDR2 YYDKDF (reference sequence). The CDR3 DNA sequence: TGTGCCACCAGCTCTCTACTTTTGGAGCAGTTCTTC. Encoded protein: CATSSLLLEQFF.

This clonotype was found once. This sequence may be a read error, since a much larger clone differs from it by one base. The chain is built from TRBV20-1 and TRBJ2-2, with 8 bases lining up with TRBD2. The CDR3 totals 14 residues. Germline values: CDR1 DFQATT, CDR2 SNEGSKA (reference sequence). The CDR3, as DNA: TGCAGTGCGAGAAGCGGGGGCTATACCGGGCAGCTGTTTTTT. Protein product: CSARSGGYTGQLFF.

The gene calls are TRBV6-1 and TRBJ2-5, with TRBD2 identical over 8 bases. CDR1 MNHNS and CDR2 SASEGT come from the germline V gene. V lost 3 bases to trimming and J lost 5 bases; unmatched junction nucleotides: 5. The CDR3 is 14 residues long. This chain's CDR3 is CASSDWTSWETQYF. The DNA for the CDR3 is TGTGCCAGCAGTGATTGGACTAGCTGGGAGACCCAGTACTTC.

This clonotype was counted at least ten times. The chain joins TRBV12-3 or TRBV12-4 to TRBJ2-1; 8 bases fit TRBD2. V was pared by 2 bases and J by 5 bases, with 8 bases of the junction left unmatched. CDR3 length: 16 residues. DNA of the CDR3: TGTGCCAGCAGTTTAACCCAGCGGGGGCCCGACAATGAGCAGTTCTTC. It yields the protein CASSLTQRGPDNEQFF.

The V and J genes are TRBV7-3 and TRBJ1-1; D is uncertain. Germline CDR1 reads SGHTA; CDR2 reads FQGTGA. With 4 bases removed from V and 4 bases from J, the gap between germline ends came to 13 bases. The CDR3 totals 14 residues. The CDR3 DNA sequence: TGTGCCAGCAGCTCCTGGACCGGCGCCACTGAAGCTTTCTTT. It specifies CASSSWTGATEAFF. Variable domain in full (rest from reference TRBV7-3 and TRBJ1-1): GAGVSQTPSNKVTEKGKYVELRCDPISGHTALYWYRQSLGQGPEFLIYFQGTGAADDSGLPNDRFFAVRPEGSVSTLKIQRTERGDSAVYLCASSSWTGATEAFFGQGTRLTVV.

The chain carries TRBV16 and TRBJ1-1; 7 bases line up with TRBD1. Germline V lookup: CDR1 KGHSY, CDR2 FQNENV. The trim removed 2 bases at V and 2 bases at J, leaving 5 bases unmatched. CDR3 length: 15 amino acids. CDR3 bases: TGTGCCAGCAGCCAAAGGGGGCTCATTAACACTGAAGCTTTCTTT. It is translated as CASSQRGLINTEAFF.